A selection of T cell receptor beta chains follows, all from one sample in a study of T cell responses to AZD1222 COVID-19 vaccine. The assay was immunoSEQ multiplex PCR, and TCRdb's table has in-frame clones only and misses some. The profile covers tens of thousands of clones, with more than 75% appearing a single time and about 15% taken by the ten largest. The input for sequencing was peripheral blood, taken 28 days after the second AZD1222 dose. The source is an adult who received the AZD1222 COVID-19 vaccine. Both conserved end residues are part of each CDR3. D genes are given only for firm matches. A row's size may be missing; if present it is once, few, many or a size class.

cdr3_aa cdr3_nt d_call clone_size j_call v_call
CASSLKREGYTF TGTGCCAGCAGTCTAAAACGGGAGGGCTACACCTTC NA NA TRBJ1-2 TRBV6-2/TRBV6-3
CASSYSSGVGQPQHF TGTGCCAGCAGTTACTCATCAGGGGTAGGGCAGCCCCAGCATTTT NA NA TRBJ1-5 TRBV6-5
CASRPPIANTIYF TGTGCCAGCAGGCCCCCCATAGCAAACACCATATATTTT NA NA TRBJ1-3 TRBV2
CASSLFQESGANVLTF TGTGCCAGCAGCTTATTTCAGGAATCTGGGGCCAACGTCCTGACTTTC NA once TRBJ2-6 TRBV7-6
CASSQQFSQPQHF TGTGCCAGCAGCCAACAGTTCAGCCAGCCCCAGCATTTT NA NA TRBJ1-5 TRBV4-2
CATKEGQGHTGELFF TGTGCCACCAAAGAGGGACAGGGTCACACCGGGGAGCTGTTTTTT TRBD1 NA TRBJ2-2 TRBV7-3
CASSVATTDTQYF TGTGCCAGCAGCGTAGCCACCACAGATACGCAGTATTTT NA NA TRBJ2-3 TRBV7-2
CASSFGTPQATQYF TGTGCCAGTAGCTTCGGGACGCCCCAAGCTACGCAGTATTTT NA NA TRBJ2-3 TRBV19
CASSFWGRRTDTQYF TGTGCCAGCAGCTTTTGGGGACGCAGGACAGATACGCAGTATTTT NA NA TRBJ2-3 TRBV5-4
CASSQPPQMWYGYTF TGCGCCAGCAGCCAACCACCACAGATGTGGTATGGCTACACCTTC NA NA TRBJ1-2 TRBV4-1
CASSPTPSETQYF TGTGCCAGCAGCCCTACCCCCTCAGAGACCCAGTACTTC NA NA TRBJ2-5 TRBV3-1/TRBV3-2
CASSHALRDRGTYGYTF TGCGCCAGCAGCCACGCCTTGAGGGACAGGGGGACCTATGGCTACACCTTC TRBD1 NA TRBJ1-2 TRBV4-1
CASSSAGNYGYTF TGTGCCAGCAGCTCGGCAGGGAACTATGGCTACACCTTC NA NA TRBJ1-2 TRBV7-3
CASSRRRDASPNEAFF TGTGCCAGCAGCCGCAGACGGGACGCTAGTCCGAATGAAGCTTTCTTT NA NA TRBJ1-1 TRBV5-5
CASFLIQPGQGEFGYTF TGTGCCAGCTTCCTAATCCAACCGGGACAGGGCGAGTTCGGCTACACCTTC TRBD1 NA TRBJ1-2 TRBV18
CASRRTEYNSPLHF TGTGCCAGTAGAAGGACAGAGTATAATTCACCCCTCCACTTT NA NA TRBJ1-6 TRBV19
CASSSGLAGGRETQYF TGTGCCAGCAGCTCGGGACTAGCGGGGGGGCGAGAGACCCAGTACTTC TRBD2 once TRBJ2-5 TRBV7-2
CASSPGQQNTEAFF TGTGCCAGCTCCCCGGGACAGCAGAACACTGAAGCTTTCTTT TRBD1 NA TRBJ1-1 TRBV18
CASSQTRDEQFF TGTGCCAGCAGCCAAACAAGGGATGAGCAGTTCTTC NA NA TRBJ2-1 TRBV6-2/TRBV6-3
CASSVQDSQETQYF TGCGCCAGCAGCGTCCAGGACAGCCAAGAGACCCAGTACTTC NA NA TRBJ2-5 TRBV5-1
CASSQIYEQYF TGTGCCAGCAGCCAAATTTACGAGCAGTACTTC NA NA TRBJ2-7 TRBV3-1/TRBV3-2
CASSSQDSYGYTF TGTGCCAGCAGTTCTCAGGATTCCTATGGCTACACCTTC NA NA TRBJ1-2 TRBV12-3/TRBV12-4